The rows below give T cell receptor beta chains drawn from one sample of a study of T cells after yellow fever vaccination. TCRdb called the 5' RACE reads again in MiXCR, with one record for every CDR3 protein. Of approximately 350,000 distinct CDR3 sequences listed, roughly 10% are singletons. The sequencing here drew on PBMCs, taken on the day of the first yellow fever vaccination. The receptors stem from a young man who received the YFV17D yellow fever vaccine. Both conserved end residues are trimmed from each CDR3.

V: TRBV6-4; J: TRBJ1-5; CDR3: ASSDEGIQPQH
V: TRBV7-9; J: TRBJ1-3; CDR3: ASSPPTGNTIY
V: TRBV4-3; J: TRBJ2-3; CDR3: ASSQGGVRTDTQY
V: TRBV6-2/TRBV6-3; J: TRBJ2-3; CDR3: ASSPSGLNVDTQY
V: TRBV7-3; J: TRBJ2-1; CDR3: ASSSGQHHNEQF
V: TRBV11-3; J: TRBJ2-3; CDR3: ASSFGTGIEHTQY
V: TRBV4-1; J: TRBJ2-3; CDR3: ASSKLDRLTDTQY
V: TRBV6-2/TRBV6-3; J: TRBJ2-3; CDR3: ASSYGFTIRGQHTDTQY
V: TRBV7-8; J: TRBJ2-1; CDR3: ASSLGAGGRNEQF
V: TRBV7-3; J: TRBJ2-1; CDR3: ASSLSARNEQF
V: TRBV3-1; J: TRBJ2-2; CDR3: ASSGLTGELF
V: TRBV7-2; J: TRBJ2-1; CDR3: ASAPWGNGQF
V: TRBV20-1; J: TRBJ1-1; CDR3: SARDYDVTGAF
V: TRBV7-9; J: TRBJ2-1; CDR3: ASSQGQGEQF
V: TRBV20-1; J: TRBJ2-5; CDR3: SARVGFQETQY
V: TRBV6-1; J: TRBJ2-1; CDR3: ASSRGQRGGSSYNEQF
V: TRBV20-1; J: TRBJ2-3; CDR3: SARRLLAAISTDTQY
V: TRBV29-1; J: TRBJ1-1; CDR3: SVETTGLATEAF
V: TRBV7-9; J: TRBJ2-3; CDR3: ASSPQDRLAITDTQY
V: TRBV7-6; J: TRBJ1-1; CDR3: ASSHRLSGTVGDTEAF
V: TRBV28; J: TRBJ1-2; CDR3: ASTWTPSNYGYT
V: TRBV5-1; J: TRBJ2-1; CDR3: ASSPHPIAGEYNEQF
V: TRBV6-2/TRBV6-3; J: TRBJ2-1; CDR3: ASSQTYNEQF
V: TRBV14; J: TRBJ2-3; CDR3: ASSLRRGFGTDTQY
V: TRBV4-1; J: TRBJ2-3; CDR3: ASSQLVGTSGLTDTQY
V: TRBV7-2; J: TRBJ1-2; CDR3: ASSLAPRQSNYGYT
V: TRBV7-9; J: TRBJ1-6; CDR3: ASSLGQLSSPLH
V: TRBV4-1; J: TRBJ1-2; CDR3: ASSQGGGREVYGYT
V: TRBV4-2; J: TRBJ2-2; CDR3: ASSQAQVATTGELF
V: TRBV6-1; J: TRBJ1-1; CDR3: ASSAAGGHGEAF
V: TRBV29-1; J: TRBJ2-7; CDR3: SVEDRGVQY
V: TRBV5-4; J: TRBJ2-4; CDR3: ASSGGLAKNIQY
V: TRBV5-1; J: TRBJ2-3; CDR3: ASGERGLATDTQY
V: TRBV11-1; J: TRBJ2-1; CDR3: ASTTWIGSYNEQF
V: TRBV12-3/TRBV12-4; J: TRBJ1-1; CDR3: ASNPGMNTEAF
V: TRBV5-6; J: TRBJ2-5; CDR3: ASSLGGGETQN
V: TRBV9; J: TRBJ2-2; CDR3: ASSVQGGTGELF
V: TRBV28; J: TRBJ1-6; CDR3: AERESLYNSPLH
V: TRBV29-1; J: TRBJ1-2; CDR3: SVGTVYGYT
V: TRBV29-1; J: TRBJ2-1; CDR3: SVEDSGLYNEQF
V: TRBV7-3; J: TRBJ2-4; CDR3: ASSFVRLKNIQY
V: TRBV29-1; J: TRBJ2-3; CDR3: SVDIPGQGYNTDTQY
V: TRBV5-6; J: TRBJ1-3; CDR3: ASSLDGFGNTIY
V: TRBV28; J: TRBJ2-3; CDR3: ASSSGRQGATDTQY
V: TRBV12-3/TRBV12-4; J: TRBJ2-7; CDR3: ASGTRAGYEQY
V: TRBV7-6; J: TRBJ2-3; CDR3: ASSLGRGATDTQY
V: TRBV28; J: TRBJ1-2; CDR3: ASSRGMGLYGYT
V: TRBV11-3; J: TRBJ2-2; CDR3: ASNLSGGGDTGELF
V: TRBV7-9; J: TRBJ1-5; CDR3: ASSLVGHQNQPQH
V: TRBV6-5; J: TRBJ2-2; CDR3: ASSYSRGTGELF
V: TRBV6-1; J: TRBJ1-6; CDR3: ASSDRGGVNSPLH
V: TRBV3-1; J: TRBJ2-2; CDR3: ASRDAGGSHTGELF
V: TRBV4-3; J: TRBJ1-3; CDR3: ASSQVNNGNTIY
V: TRBV7-3; J: TRBJ2-3; CDR3: ASSSPGDTQY
V: TRBV4-2; J: TRBJ1-1; CDR3: ASSQEWAGMNTEAF